A selection of T cell receptor beta chains follows, all from one sample in a study of OX40 agonist ivuxolimab in advanced cancers. Assay: immunoSEQ multiplex PCR; the TCRdb copy retains only in-frame clones and omits some. The sample records tens of thousands of clones, more than 80% being singletons. Sequenced here: CD4+ or CD8+ T cells sorted from blood, sampled in a trial of the OX40 agonist ivuxolimab. These receptors were taken from an adult with an advanced solid tumor such as melanoma, head and neck, liver or kidney cancer. Both conserved end residues are trimmed from each CDR3.

v_call,cdr3_aa
TRBV28,ASSSPGQGIGEQY
TRBV18,ASSPPGLHSGANVLT
TRBV29-1,SILTGVGTEAF
TRBV5-6,ASSLGIGNEQY
TRBV18,ASSRGGDLYEQY
TRBV28,ASTLQGGNEKLF
TRBV4-1,ASSQDLWRGILEAF
TRBV9,ASSAGTSGRETQY
TRBV7-6,ASSLVDGSTDTQY
TRBV11-3,ASSLEAGGPRELF
TRBV5-1,ASSFLTITDTQY
TRBV28,ASRKSTGYQPQH
TRBV28,ASSLYRDNSPLH
TRBV29-1,SVLMTGGQGVQY
TRBV5-1,ASSFGGGYEQY
TRBV2,ASSEKQGARNEQF
TRBV5-1,ASSSLGSQF
TRBV14,ASSYRWVSYNEQF
TRBV23-1,ASSHWDSLASYNEQF
TRBV10-3,AISETMSNTEAF
TRBV11-2,ASSLKDTQY
TRBV4-1,ASSQDRVTGELF
TRBV7-2,ASSLEWSGINSPLH
TRBV7-6,ASSSLMEQF
TRBV6-6,ASRFTPREGVNEQF
TRBV27,ASRSRGSRGSYEQY
TRBV18,ASSPTRREGQPQH
TRBV19,ASSILGDLTGELF
TRBV5-6,ASSLDVAGGGQY
TRBV18,ASSPEYNQPQH
TRBV18,ASSPGRDTDTQY
TRBV4-1,ASSQGLFSYNEQF
TRBV9,ASSRKTGSSYNEQF
TRBV7-9,ASSDPRGIQY
TRBV10-3,AISESLGQGARGANVLT
TRBV30,AWSKGQNTEAF
TRBV7-3,ASSAPDGEGTGELF
TRBV5-1,ASSLSRAHEQY
TRBV19,ASSILGRGSSYEQY
TRBV9,ASTERGLSYNEQF
TRBV18,ASSPPGLAGLEQF
TRBV6-1,ASSEFLRGGAI
TRBV6-1,ASSEFYEQF
TRBV7-2,ASSLAGGVNEQF
TRBV18,ASSPRDSGANVLT
TRBV27,ASSIQVGPGEKLF